This T cell receptor (beta chain) originates from a study of T cells in Graves' hyperthyroidism and ophthalmopathy. The source material, RNA transcripts, was used to amplify TCR beta CDR3 regions. RT-PCR in the first round (using the HTBI primer set) targeted the TCR CDR3. One entry per CDR3 protein results from TCRdb running MiXCR on the multiplex PCR reads. The data contain roughly 500,000 distinct CDR3 sequences, around 22% of them seen just once; the ten biggest clones take up 11%. This clonotype was recorded many times. Looked up from germline, CDR1 is MNHEY and CDR2 is SVGEGT. CDR3 length equals 15 residues. The junction had 6 bases not matched to a gene; V was cut back by 6 bases and J by 4 bases.

Source material: blood. The receptor comes from a woman in her twenties or thirties with Graves' ophthalmopathy. The V and J genes are TRBV6-2 or TRBV6-3 and TRBJ2-2, with 9 bases identical to TRBD1. The CDR3 is CASRVTGGVTGELFF. In DNA form, the CDR3 reads TGTGCCAGCAGGGTGACAGGGGGTGTCACCGGGGAGCTGTTTTTT.